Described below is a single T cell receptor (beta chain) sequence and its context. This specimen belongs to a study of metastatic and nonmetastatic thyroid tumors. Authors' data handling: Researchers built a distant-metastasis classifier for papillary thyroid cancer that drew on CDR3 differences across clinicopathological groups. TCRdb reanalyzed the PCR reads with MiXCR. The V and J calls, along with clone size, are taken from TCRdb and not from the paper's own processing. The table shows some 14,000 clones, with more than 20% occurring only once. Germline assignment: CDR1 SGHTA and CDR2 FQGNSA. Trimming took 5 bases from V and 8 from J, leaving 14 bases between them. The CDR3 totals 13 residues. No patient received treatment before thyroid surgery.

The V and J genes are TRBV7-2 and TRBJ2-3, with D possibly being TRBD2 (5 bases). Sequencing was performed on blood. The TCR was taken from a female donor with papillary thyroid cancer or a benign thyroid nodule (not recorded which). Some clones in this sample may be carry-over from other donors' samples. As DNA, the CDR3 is TGTGCCAGCAGCCCAGGACTCACGGGTACGCAGTATTTT. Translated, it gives CASSPGLTGTQYF.